This TCR beta chain was identified in a study of response to subunit inactivated influenza vaccine. This CDR3 is built from 14 residues. The V end was cut by 1 base, the J end by 3 bases, with 9 bases between. TCRdb called the RT-PCR reads again in MiXCR, with one record for every CDR3 protein. The sample carries around 570,000 distinct CDR3 sequences, roughly 8.2% recorded once. This clonotype showed up many times. Its specificity is unknown. Study observations and caveats: Few additional T cells are recruited per seasonal influenza vaccination, authors suggested.

The sample in question was PBMCs from blood, obtained roughly 24 months after vaccination. This chain links TRBV12-3 or TRBV12-4 with TRBJ2-5; the D gene is possibly TRBD2 (6 bases). This TCR derives from a man in his fifties or sixties who received an inactivated influenza vaccine. The CDR3, as DNA: TGTGCCAGCAGTTTAGGCGCTAGCGAAGAGACCCAGTACTTC. Protein sequence: CASSLGASEETQYF.